This record concerns one T cell receptor (beta chain) sequence. The antigen is undetermined. Assay used: immunoSEQ multiplex PCR; TCRdb lists only in-frame clones, some missing. The sample carries tens of thousands of clones, 89% recorded once. The data stem from a study of a mutant IDH1 vaccine in newly diagnosed glioma. Looking at the study overall: Those enrolled had earlier been treated with radiotherapy, temozolomide, or both, mostly both.

Sample time point: week 47, end of study. Topical imiquimod accompanied each vaccine dose, which consisted of 300 ug of mutant IDH1 20-mer peptide. The sequence came from a woman in her fifties or sixties with glioma. The input for sequencing was PBMCs, taken from a glioma patient whose treatment included an IDH1 peptide vaccine.

CDR3 protein: CASSSRGAYRPQHF. In DNA form, the CDR3 reads TGTGCCAGCAGTTCCCGAGGGGCCTATAGGCCCCAGCATTTT. The chain uses TRBV28 and TRBJ1-5, with TRBD1 as a possible D gene (5 bases). V shed 4 bases and J shed 9 bases, with 16 bases lying between them. CDR1 and CDR2 from the germline V gene are MDHEN and SYDVKM. The CDR3 consists of 14 residues. The full variable domain, in which reference TRBV28 and TRBJ1-5 provide the parts outside the CDR3, is DVKVTQSSRYLVKRTGEKVFLECVQDMDHENMFWYRQDPGLGLRLIYFSYDVKMKEKGDIPEGYSVSREKKERFSLILESASTNQTSMYLCASSSRGAYRPQHFGDGTRLSIL.